This T cell receptor (beta chain) was documented in a study of blood T cell repertoires in COVID-19. Study at large: PBMCs, B-cell-depleted T cells, or T cells were the source of the cDNA or gDNA that made up the material.

Germline loops: CDR1 MGHRA, CDR2 YSYEKL. This CDR3 contains 14 residues. Trimming at V came to 3 bases and at J to 7 bases, leaving 9 bases not matched to a gene. As handled by the study authors: Reference gene primer amplification yielded estimated nucleated cell counts. Data came from immunoSEQ multiplex PCR; TCRdb stores just in-frame clones and leaves some out. The V and J calls and clone size were taken over from that table, and D and trimming were inferred from the DNA. The sample lists roughly 150,000 clones, approximately 82% occurring once. What was sequenced was peripheral blood. The chain joins TRBV4-1 to TRBJ2-7, with 7 bases fitting TRBD1. The clonotype comes from a woman older than 75 with active or convalescent COVID-19. This chain's CDR3 is CASSQAGGRWEQYF. CDR3 DNA sequence: TGCGCCAGCAGCCAGGCAGGGGGTAGATGGGAGCAGTACTTC.